These T cell receptor beta chains were read from a single sample in a study of CD8+ T cells in alopecia areata. This table comes from immunoSEQ multiplex PCR, and its TCRdb copy is limited to in-frame clones, with some not included. The table has 98,000 or so clones, approximately 60% seen once. Sequenced here: CD8+ T cells sorted from blood, sampled at week 4, from a patient treated with tofacitinib. These receptor sequences come from a human donor with alopecia areata. Each CDR3 is given with its conserved first and last residue. The order of the fields is CDR3 DNA, CDR3 protein, V gene, D gene, clone size, J gene. D genes are given only for firm matches. Clone size appears in some rows only: once, few, many, or a class for an expanded clone.

cdr3_nt: TGCAGCGTTGACGGGGGGAGCTCCTACGAGCAGTACTTC
cdr3_aa: CSVDGGSSYEQYF
v_call: TRBV29-1
d_call: TRBD2
clone_size: .
j_call: TRBJ2-7

cdr3_nt: TGTGCCTGGATGGGGCAGAACTATGGCTACACCTTC
cdr3_aa: CAWMGQNYGYTF
v_call: TRBV30
d_call: .
clone_size: .
j_call: TRBJ1-2

cdr3_nt: TGTGCCAGCAGCGTCCGGGACGAGCAGTACTTC
cdr3_aa: CASSVRDEQYF
v_call: TRBV7-9
d_call: .
clone_size: .
j_call: TRBJ2-7

cdr3_nt: TGCGCCAGCAGCCAGGGGACTAGCGGGAGCCGAGACTGGGAGACCCAGTACTTC
cdr3_aa: CASSQGTSGSRDWETQYF
v_call: TRBV4-3
d_call: TRBD2
clone_size: .
j_call: TRBJ2-5

cdr3_nt: TGTGCCAGCAGCCCACCTAGCGCGGAGGAGCAGTTCTTC
cdr3_aa: CASSPPSAEEQFF
v_call: TRBV7-9
d_call: .
clone_size: few
j_call: TRBJ2-1

cdr3_nt: TGTGCCAGCAGGTATGGGGGCACAGATACGCAGTATTTT
cdr3_aa: CASRYGGTDTQYF
v_call: TRBV27
d_call: .
clone_size: .
j_call: TRBJ2-3

cdr3_nt: TGCGCCAGCAGCTTTTCCTACGAGCAGTACTTC
cdr3_aa: CASSFSYEQYF
v_call: TRBV5-1
d_call: .
clone_size: few
j_call: TRBJ2-7

cdr3_nt: TGTGCCAGCAGTGGCACGGGTTCTACCTACGAGCGGCAGTACTTC
cdr3_aa: CASSGTGSTYERQYF
v_call: TRBV25-1
d_call: .
clone_size: .
j_call: TRBJ2-7

cdr3_nt: TGTGCCAGCAGTGACCGGCTAGCGGAGACCCAGTACTTC
cdr3_aa: CASSDRLAETQYF
v_call: TRBV2
d_call: .
clone_size: .
j_call: TRBJ2-5

cdr3_nt: TGTGCCAGCAGCGTAGGCCTCTATGGCACTGAAGCTTTCTTT
cdr3_aa: CASSVGLYGTEAFF
v_call: TRBV9
d_call: .
clone_size: .
j_call: TRBJ1-1

cdr3_nt: TGTGCCAGCAGCCCAACAGGGAGTAGCAATCAGCCCCAGCATTTT
cdr3_aa: CASSPTGSSNQPQHF
v_call: TRBV9
d_call: .
clone_size: few
j_call: TRBJ1-5

cdr3_nt: TGCGCCAGCAGGGCAGGGGGCCAGATGAACACTGAAGCTTTCTTT
cdr3_aa: CASRAGGQMNTEAFF
v_call: TRBV5-1
d_call: TRBD1
clone_size: .
j_call: TRBJ1-1

cdr3_nt: TGTGCCAGCAGTCCCATTTCAGTAGCGGGAGGAGAGACCCAGTACTTC
cdr3_aa: CASSPISVAGGETQYF
v_call: TRBV27
d_call: TRBD2
clone_size: .
j_call: TRBJ2-5

cdr3_nt: TGTGCCAGCAGTTTAACTGGGGCCAACGTCCTGACTTTC
cdr3_aa: CASSLTGANVLTF
v_call: TRBV27
d_call: .
clone_size: medium-sized
j_call: TRBJ2-6

cdr3_nt: TGCGCCAGCAGCTTGGCAGGGGGGCGACAGCCCCAGCATTTT
cdr3_aa: CASSLAGGRQPQHF
v_call: TRBV5-1
d_call: TRBD1
clone_size: .
j_call: TRBJ1-5

cdr3_nt: TGTGCCATCAAACGGGACACGTCCTACGAGCAGTACTTC
cdr3_aa: CAIKRDTSYEQYF
v_call: TRBV2
d_call: .
clone_size: .
j_call: TRBJ2-7

cdr3_nt: TGTGCCAGCAGCCAAGTCCGGGACAGCTCCTACGAGCAGTACTTC
cdr3_aa: CASSQVRDSSYEQYF
v_call: TRBV4-2
d_call: TRBD1
clone_size: many
j_call: TRBJ2-7

cdr3_nt: TGCAGCGTCGCGCATGGACAGAACTACGAGCAGTACTTC
cdr3_aa: CSVAHGQNYEQYF
v_call: TRBV29-1
d_call: .
clone_size: .
j_call: TRBJ2-7

cdr3_nt: TGTGCCAGCAGCCCTCGAGAGCTATTCACAGATACGCAGTATTTT
cdr3_aa: CASSPRELFTDTQYF
v_call: TRBV6-5
d_call: .
clone_size: .
j_call: TRBJ2-3

cdr3_nt: TGTGCCAGCAGTTACTCGTCAGGGTATGACCAGTACTTC
cdr3_aa: CASSYSSGYDQYF
v_call: TRBV6-5
d_call: .
clone_size: few
j_call: TRBJ2-5

cdr3_nt: TGTGCCAGCAGCGGCCGCGCAGGCCAGTATAATTCACCCCTCCACTTT
cdr3_aa: CASSGRAGQYNSPLHF
v_call: TRBV2
d_call: .
clone_size: once
j_call: TRBJ1-6

cdr3_nt: TGTGCCAGCAGCCAGTTGACAGTGAACACTGAAGCTTTCTTT
cdr3_aa: CASSQLTVNTEAFF
v_call: TRBV4-2
d_call: .
clone_size: .
j_call: TRBJ1-1

cdr3_nt: TGCAGCGTTGAAGATTTGGCAGGCAGCTCCTACGAGCAGTACTTC
cdr3_aa: CSVEDLAGSSYEQYF
v_call: TRBV29-1
d_call: .
clone_size: .
j_call: TRBJ2-7

cdr3_nt: TGTGCCAGCAGTCCCGACCGACTAGCGCTGAACGAGCAGTACTTC
cdr3_aa: CASSPDRLALNEQYF
v_call: TRBV27
d_call: TRBD2
clone_size: .
j_call: TRBJ2-7

cdr3_nt: TGCGCCAGCAGCCAAGGACAGGGAGGGTATGGCTACACCTTC
cdr3_aa: CASSQGQGGYGYTF
v_call: TRBV4-3
d_call: TRBD1
clone_size: .
j_call: TRBJ1-2

cdr3_nt: TGTGCCAGCAGCTTAACAGGGGTTAGGGGAGAAGAGCAGTTCTTC
cdr3_aa: CASSLTGVRGEEQFF
v_call: TRBV7-9
d_call: TRBD1
clone_size: few
j_call: TRBJ2-1

cdr3_nt: TGCGCCAGCAGCCAAGATTGGCTAGCGTGGGCCCCTAGGGAGCAGTTCTTC
cdr3_aa: CASSQDWLAWAPREQFF
v_call: TRBV4-3
d_call: .
clone_size: .
j_call: TRBJ2-1

cdr3_nt: TGTGCCAGCAGCGGACAGGGGATGAACACTGAAGCTTTCTTT
cdr3_aa: CASSGQGMNTEAFF
v_call: TRBV9
d_call: TRBD1
clone_size: once
j_call: TRBJ1-1

cdr3_nt: TGTGCCAGCAGTTCCCGGGACAGGGGGTGGGAGACCCAGTACTTC
cdr3_aa: CASSSRDRGWETQYF
v_call: TRBV6-5
d_call: TRBD1
clone_size: .
j_call: TRBJ2-5

cdr3_nt: TGCGCCAGCAGCCAAGATAGTGAAAAACTGTTTTTT
cdr3_aa: CASSQDSEKLFF
v_call: TRBV4-1
d_call: .
clone_size: .
j_call: TRBJ1-4

cdr3_nt: TGTGCCAGCAGTTGCGAGCCTAGCGGGAGGGGGACCGGGGAGCTGTTTTTT
cdr3_aa: CASSCEPSGRGTGELFF
v_call: TRBV2
d_call: TRBD2
clone_size: .
j_call: TRBJ2-2

cdr3_nt: TGTGCCACGGACCTCTACGGGGAGCTGTTTTTT
cdr3_aa: CATDLYGELFF
v_call: TRBV28
d_call: .
clone_size: few
j_call: TRBJ2-2

cdr3_nt: TGTGCCAGCAGTAAAAAGACAGGGGGAGTGGAAAAACTGTTTTTT
cdr3_aa: CASSKKTGGVEKLFF
v_call: TRBV7-9
d_call: TRBD1
clone_size: .
j_call: TRBJ1-4

cdr3_nt: TGTGCCAGCAGTGAAGAGGTCAGGGTAGGTGGCAATCAGCCCCAGCATTTT
cdr3_aa: CASSEEVRVGGNQPQHF
v_call: TRBV6-1
d_call: .
clone_size: few
j_call: TRBJ1-5

cdr3_nt: TGTGCCAGCAGCGCCGCGGGGGGAGAACTGTTTTTT
cdr3_aa: CASSAAGGELFF
v_call: TRBV5-4
d_call: .
clone_size: few
j_call: TRBJ1-4

cdr3_nt: TGTGCCAGCAGCTCCGACCTTAGCTCCTACAATGAGCAGTTCTTC
cdr3_aa: CASSSDLSSYNEQFF
v_call: TRBV7-2
d_call: .
clone_size: .
j_call: TRBJ2-1

cdr3_nt: TGTGCCAGCAGTCTAGGGGGGAACACTGAAGCTTTCTTT
cdr3_aa: CASSLGGNTEAFF
v_call: TRBV27
d_call: .
clone_size: .
j_call: TRBJ1-1

cdr3_nt: TGCGCCAGCAGCCCCAGGGGAGGGAATGAGCAGTTCTTC
cdr3_aa: CASSPRGGNEQFF
v_call: TRBV5-1
d_call: .
clone_size: .
j_call: TRBJ2-1

cdr3_nt: TGTGCCAGCAGCGCCCGTCCGGGACAACTCACAGATACGCAGTATTTT
cdr3_aa: CASSARPGQLTDTQYF
v_call: TRBV7-9
d_call: .
clone_size: .
j_call: TRBJ2-3

cdr3_nt: TGCAGCGTTGAGACGACGGCACTCTACGAGCAGTACTTC
cdr3_aa: CSVETTALYEQYF
v_call: TRBV29-1
d_call: .
clone_size: .
j_call: TRBJ2-7

cdr3_nt: TGTGCCAGCAGTTCCCGGGACCAAAGCTCCTACGAGCAGTACTTC
cdr3_aa: CASSSRDQSSYEQYF
v_call: TRBV28
d_call: .
clone_size: .
j_call: TRBJ2-7

cdr3_nt: TGTGCCAGCAGTGCCTCGGGACTGGGGGGCACTGAAGCTTTCTTT
cdr3_aa: CASSASGLGGTEAFF
v_call: TRBV2
d_call: .
clone_size: .
j_call: TRBJ1-1

cdr3_nt: TGCAGCGCCACACCTGGACAGGGGGCAGCCCCCTATGGCTACACCTTC
cdr3_aa: CSATPGQGAAPYGYTF
v_call: TRBV29-1
d_call: TRBD1
clone_size: .
j_call: TRBJ1-2

cdr3_nt: TGTGCCAGCAGCGTAGCCTCTAGCGGGCTGGAGACCCAGTACTTC
cdr3_aa: CASSVASSGLETQYF
v_call: TRBV9
d_call: TRBD2
clone_size: .
j_call: TRBJ2-5

cdr3_nt: TGTGCCACCAGCAGTGCACTAAACGGCAATCAGCCCCAGCATTTT
cdr3_aa: CATSSALNGNQPQHF
v_call: TRBV15
d_call: .
clone_size: few
j_call: TRBJ1-5

cdr3_nt: TGCGCCAGCAGCCAAGATTCAAGGGGGGGACCCGGGGAGCTGTTTTTT
cdr3_aa: CASSQDSRGGPGELFF
v_call: TRBV4-3
d_call: .
clone_size: .
j_call: TRBJ2-2